This TCR beta chain was documented in a study of regulatory T cells in long-lasting Graves disease. Time point meaning: persistent/refractory GD, antithyroid drugs over 5 years with positive TRAb. From RNA extracted from PBMCs, the TCR library was made. CDR3 regions were amplified by Arm-PCR using iRepertoire HTBI primers to build TCR beta libraries. Authors' processing steps: Detected in the samples were just over 60 TRBV and 14 TRBJ segments. TCRdb redid the calling of the multiplex PCR reads with MiXCR, one entry per CDR3 protein. The V and J calls come from TCRdb's annotation, not from the publication. Of roughly 500,000 distinct CDR3 sequences listed, 20% to 25% are singletons. As for this clonotype: A much bigger clone sits one base away, suggesting this may be a read error. The conserved phenylalanine or tryptophan is not found at the CDR3 terminus, so this likely reflects a read error.

This sample comprised peripheral blood mononuclear cells (PBMCs), obtained when the disease was refractory, from a patient treated with antithyroid drugs. This clonotype was sampled from a female donor with Graves disease.

In nucleotides, the CDR3 is TGTGCCAGCAGTTGGGGGACACGTTACGAGCAGTACTCC. This sequence encodes CASSWGTRYEQYS. The chain recombines TRBV12-3 or TRBV12-4 with TRBJ2-7; maybe TRBD1 (6 bases). The CDR3 has 13 residues. V was pared by 4 bases and J by 4 bases, with 11 bases between.